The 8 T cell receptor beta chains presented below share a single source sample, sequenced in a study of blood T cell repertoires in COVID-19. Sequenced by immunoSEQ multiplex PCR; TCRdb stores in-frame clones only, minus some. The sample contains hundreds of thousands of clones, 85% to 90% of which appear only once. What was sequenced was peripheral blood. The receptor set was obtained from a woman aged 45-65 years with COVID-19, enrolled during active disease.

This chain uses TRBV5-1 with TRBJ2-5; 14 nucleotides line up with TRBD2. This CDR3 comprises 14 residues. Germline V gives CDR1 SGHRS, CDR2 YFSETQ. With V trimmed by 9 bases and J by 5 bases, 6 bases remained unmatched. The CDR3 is CATSRTSGGETQYF. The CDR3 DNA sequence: TGCGCCACCTCCCGGACTAGCGGGGGGGAGACCCAGTACTTC.

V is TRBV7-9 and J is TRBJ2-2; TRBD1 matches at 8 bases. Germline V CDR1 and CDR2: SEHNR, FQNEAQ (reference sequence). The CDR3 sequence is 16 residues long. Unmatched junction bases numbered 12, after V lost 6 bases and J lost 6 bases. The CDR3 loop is CASRSQGARGSGELFF. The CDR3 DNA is TGTGCCAGCAGATCCCAGGGGGCGAGAGGTTCCGGGGAGCTGTTTTTT.

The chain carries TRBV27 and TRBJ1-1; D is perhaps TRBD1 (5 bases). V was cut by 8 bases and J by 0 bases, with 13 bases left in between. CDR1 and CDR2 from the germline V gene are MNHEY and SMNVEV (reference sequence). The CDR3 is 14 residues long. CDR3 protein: CASAWRGLNTEAFF. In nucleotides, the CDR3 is TGTGCCAGCGCTTGGAGGGGCCTGAACACTGAAGCTTTCTTT.

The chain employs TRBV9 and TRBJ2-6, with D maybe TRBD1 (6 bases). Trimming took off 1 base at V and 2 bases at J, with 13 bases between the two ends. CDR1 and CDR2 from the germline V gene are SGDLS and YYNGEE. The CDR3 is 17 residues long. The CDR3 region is CASSVLARGAGANVLTF. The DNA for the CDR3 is TGTGCCAGCAGCGTACTGGCCAGGGGCGCTGGGGCCAACGTCCTGACTTTC.

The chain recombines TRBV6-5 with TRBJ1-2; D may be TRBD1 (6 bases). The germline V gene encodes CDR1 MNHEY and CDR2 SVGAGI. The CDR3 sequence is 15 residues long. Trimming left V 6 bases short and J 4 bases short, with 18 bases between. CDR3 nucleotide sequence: TGTGCCAGCAGGCCCACAGGGACCCCCGGCTATGGCTACACCTTC. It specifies CASRPTGTPGYGYTF.

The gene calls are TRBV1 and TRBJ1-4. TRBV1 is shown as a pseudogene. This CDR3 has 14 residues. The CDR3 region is CTSRVGFGGEKLFF. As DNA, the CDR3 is TGCACCAGCAGAGTCGGATTTGGAGGCGAAAAACTGTTTTTT.

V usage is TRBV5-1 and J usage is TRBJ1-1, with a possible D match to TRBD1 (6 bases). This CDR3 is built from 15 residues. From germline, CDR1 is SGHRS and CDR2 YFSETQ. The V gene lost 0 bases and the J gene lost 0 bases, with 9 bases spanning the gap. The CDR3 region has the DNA TGCGCCAGCAGCTTGGCAGGGGCCCTGAACACTGAAGCTTTCTTT. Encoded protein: CASSLAGALNTEAFF. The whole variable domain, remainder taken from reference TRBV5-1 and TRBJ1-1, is KAGVTQTPRYLIKTRGQQVTLSCSPISGHRSVSWYQQTPGQGLQFLFEYFSETQRNKGNFPGRFSGRQFSNSRSEMNVSTLELGDSALYLCASSLAGALNTEAFFGQGTRLTVV.

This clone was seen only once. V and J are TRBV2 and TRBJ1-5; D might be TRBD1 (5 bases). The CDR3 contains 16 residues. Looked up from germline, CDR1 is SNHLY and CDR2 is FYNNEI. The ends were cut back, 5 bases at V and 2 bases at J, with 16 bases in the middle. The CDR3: CASSPRPGYGNQPQHF. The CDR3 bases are TGTGCCAGCAGTCCACGCCCAGGGTATGGCAATCAGCCCCAGCATTTT. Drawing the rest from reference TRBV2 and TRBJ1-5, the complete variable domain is EPEVTQTPSHQVTQMGQEVILRCVPISNHLYFYWYRQILGQKVEFLVSFYNNEISEKSEIFDDQFSVERPDGSNFTLKIRSTKLEDSAMYFCASSPRPGYGNQPQHFGDGTRLSIL.